This passage covers 29 T cell receptor beta chains from one sample sequenced in a study of blood T cell repertoires in COVID-19. Repertoires were generated with immunoSEQ multiplex PCR, while TCRdb's copy carries only in-frame clones and drops some. Of fewer than 300,000 clones in the sample, under 90% were seen once. What was sequenced was peripheral blood. The receptor source for this set is a man aged 45-65 years with COVID-19, enrolled during active disease.

This clone has just a few counts. The genes are TRBV9 and TRBJ2-2; D is undetermined. V was pared by 3 bases and J by 0 bases, with 15 bases between. This CDR3 has 17 amino acids. Germline V gives CDR1 SGDLS, CDR2 YYNGEE. The CDR3 loop is CASSANPRDPNTGELFF. Here the CDR3 DNA reads TGTGCCAGCAGCGCCAACCCTAGAGATCCGAACACCGGGGAGCTGTTTTTT.

This sequence joins TRBV7-8 and TRBJ2-1; 13 bases line up with TRBD2. Looked up from germline, CDR1 is SGHVS and CDR2 is FQNEAQ. This CDR3 has 16 amino acids. The J segment lost 6 bases and the V segment lost 0 bases, leaving 2 bases of the junction unmatched. CDR3 nucleotide sequence: TGTGCCAGCAGCTTAGCAGGGACTAGCGGGGTCAATGAGCAGTTCTTC. Its translation: CASSLAGTSGVNEQFF.

This clone was observed once. V and J are TRBV5-5 and TRBJ1-3; no firm D call. Per germline, CDR1 SGHKS and CDR2 YYEKEE (reference sequence). Deletions cut 1 base from V and 5 bases from J, with 7 bases between. CDR3 size: 13 residues. The CDR3 region is CASSLMGRNTIYF. The CDR3 DNA sequence: TGTGCCAGCAGCTTGATGGGCAGAAACACCATATATTTT. The full variable domain, its missing parts supplied by reference TRBV5-5 and TRBJ1-3, is DAGVTQSPTHLIKTRGQQVTLRCSPISGHKSVSWYQQVLGQGPQFIFQYYEKEERGRGNFPDRFSARQFPNYSSELNVNALLLGDSALYLCASSLMGRNTIYFGEGSWLTVV.

This sequence joins TRBV18 and TRBJ1-2, with 9 bases matching TRBD1. The J segment lost 8 bases and the V segment lost 2 bases, leaving 9 bases of the junction unmatched. The CDR3 contains 15 residues. In germline, CDR1 is KGHSH, CDR2 LQKENI. The CDR3 nucleotides are TGTGCCAGCTCACCAGGGACAGGGATGCTGAGGGGCTACACCTTC. Protein product: CASSPGTGMLRGYTF.

This clone was detected only once. In DNA form, the CDR3 reads TGTGCCAGCTCAACCCTTCTCGCGGGAGGGCCGGGCGCCGGGGAGCTGTTTTTT. Protein sequence: CASSTLLAGGPGAGELFF. The chain combines TRBV18 with TRBJ2-2; 9 bases are shared with TRBD2. After removal of 5 bases from V and 6 bases from J, the junction contained 16 bases not matched to a gene. The CDR3 has 18 amino acids. The V gene's germline CDR1 is KGHSH and CDR2 LQKENI.

The chain couples TRBV6-1 to TRBJ2-1; D unclear. The CDR3 consists of 16 residues. Between the trimmed V and J ends, which lost 4 bases and 0 bases, there was a span of 13 bases. Germline lookup yields CDR1 MNHNS and CDR2 SASEGT. The chain's CDR3 is CASSVLSASSYNEQFF. In nucleotides, the CDR3 is TGTGCCAGCAGTGTACTCAGCGCGAGCTCCTACAATGAGCAGTTCTTC.

The V and J genes are TRBV3-1 (or the pseudogene TRBV3-2) and TRBJ2-7, with D possibly TRBD1 on 5 matching bases. The CDR3 length is 12 residues. The V end lost 4 bases, the J end lost 3 bases, and 7 bases lay between the germline ends. Germline V gives CDR1 LGHDT, CDR2 YNNKEL (reference sequence). The CDR3 nucleotides are TGTGCCAGCAGCCCGCAGGGCTACGAGCAGTACTTC. It is translated as CASSPQGYEQYF.

The V and J genes are TRBV5-4 and TRBJ2-1, with D tentatively TRBD1 (5 bases). V shed 4 bases and J shed 6 bases, with 14 bases lying between them. Looked up from germline, CDR1 is SGHNT and CDR2 is YYREEE (reference sequence). CDR3 length: 14 residues. For the CDR3, the DNA is TGTGCCAGCAGCGCAGACAAAAGGGGCAATGAGCAGTTCTTC. Translating gives CASSADKRGNEQFF.

The rearrangement uses TRBV2 and TRBJ2-5; 7 bases align to TRBD2. In germline, CDR1 is SNHLY, CDR2 FYNNEI. The junction had 12 bases not matched to a gene; V was cut back by 10 bases and J by 4 bases. CDR3 length: 14 amino acids. The CDR3 coding sequence is TGTGCCACCAGCGACCGACTAGCAGCAGAGACCCAGTACTTC. Residues: CATSDRLAAETQYF.

The chain employs TRBV2 and TRBJ1-1; tentative D call: TRBD1 (6 bases). Germline V CDR1 and CDR2: SNHLY, FYNNEI. The CDR3 is 15 residues long. V lost 9 bases and J lost 4, with 21 bases in between. The CDR3 region is CASTMGGLEGTEAFF. CDR3 DNA: TGTGCCAGTACGATGGGGGGGCTCGAGGGCACTGAAGCTTTCTTT.

The CDR3: CASSQGRVNTEAFF. For the CDR3, the DNA is TGCGCCAGCAGCCAAGGACGGGTGAACACTGAAGCTTTCTTT. The genes are TRBV4-3 and TRBJ1-1; D is unresolved. CDR3 size: 14 residues. Germline V gives CDR1 LGHNA, CDR2 YSLEER. V shed 1 base and J shed 0 bases, with 6 bases lying between them.

The chain is built from TRBV19 and TRBJ1-5, with a possible D match to TRBD1 (5 bases). Trimming stripped 6 bases from V and 2 bases from J, with 14 bases between. This CDR3 contains 15 residues. The germline CDR1 and CDR2 sequences are LNHDA and SQIVND (reference sequence). The CDR3 nucleotides are TGTGCCAGTAGGTCCCAGGGCTCCGGCAATCAGCCCCAGCATTTT. Protein sequence: CASRSQGSGNQPQHF.

The J gene is TRBJ1-2, the V gene TRBV3-1 (or the pseudogene TRBV3-2); maybe TRBD1 (6 bases). V lost 1 base to trimming and J lost 2 bases, with 11 bases between them. The length of the CDR3 is 15 residues. CDR1 is LGHDT and CDR2 is YNNKEL in the germline V gene (reference sequence). CDR3 amino acids: CASSQGQVTNYGYTF. As DNA, the CDR3 is TGTGCCAGCAGCCAAGGACAGGTGACCAACTATGGCTACACCTTC.

This rearrangement joins TRBV29-1 to TRBJ1-5; D perhaps matches TRBD1 (6 bases). With 5 bases removed from V and 4 bases from J, the gap between germline ends came to 9 bases. This CDR3 has 12 residues. Germline V lookup: CDR1 SQVTM, CDR2 ANQGSEA. The CDR3 sequence is CSVRQANQPQHF. The CDR3, as DNA: TGCAGCGTTCGACAGGCTAATCAGCCCCAGCATTTT.

The chain carries TRBV7-2 and TRBJ2-1; D is possibly TRBD2 (7 bases). The ends were cut back, 6 bases at V and 3 bases at J, with 12 bases in the middle. The germline CDR1 and CDR2 sequences are SGHTA and FQGNSA. This CDR3 region has 14 residues. This chain's CDR3 is CASRGGAIYNEQFF. CDR3 bases: TGTGCCAGCAGAGGGGGGGCAATCTACAATGAGCAGTTCTTC.

V and J are TRBV7-9 and TRBJ2-7; weak D call: TRBD1 (5 bases). The CDR3 is 12 residues long. V dropped 5 bases and J dropped 3 bases, with 8 bases sitting between them. Germline V gene lookup returns CDR1 SEHNR and CDR2 FQNEAQ (reference sequence). The DNA of the CDR3 is TGTGCCAGCAGCCCTGGACACTACGAGCAGTACTTC. This gives the protein CASSPGHYEQYF.

The CDR3 DNA sequence: TGTGCCAGCCGTAGGTGGGGGGGCAATCAGCCCCAGCATTTT. Protein product: CASRRWGGNQPQHF. The rearrangement links TRBV27 to TRBJ1-5, with D possibly TRBD1 on 5 matching bases. The V gene's germline CDR1 is MNHEY and CDR2 SMNVEV (reference sequence). This CDR3 comprises 14 residues. V lost 8 bases to trimming and J lost 2 bases, with 13 bases between them.

The V gene is TRBV5-4, the J gene TRBJ2-1; 7 positions match TRBD2. This CDR3 is built from 16 residues. V trimming: 3 bases; J trimming: 2 bases; junction bases outside the gene matches: 8. CDR1 is SGHNT and CDR2 is YYREEE in the germline V gene (reference sequence). CDR3 loop: CASSYSTSPTYNEQFF. CDR3 in DNA: TGTGCCAGCAGCTACTCGACTAGCCCAACCTACAATGAGCAGTTCTTC.

This clone appeared a single time. The DNA of the CDR3 is TGTGCCAGCAGCTTGGTCGACAGGGGGCGTGAGCAGTACTTC. Protein sequence: CASSLVDRGREQYF. The chain combines TRBV5-6 with TRBJ2-7; TRBD1 aligns across 10 bases. CDR3 length equals 14 residues. Trimming removed 0 bases from V and 7 bases from J; junction bases left unmatched: 4. From germline, CDR1 is SGHDT and CDR2 YYEEEE.

This chain uses TRBV5-6 with TRBJ1-2; TRBD1 agrees at 7 bases. CDR3 length equals 14 residues. V was clipped by 4 bases and J by 5 bases; unmatched bases: 8. Germline V gene data show CDR1 as SGHDT and CDR2 as YYEEEE. CDR3 coding DNA: TGTGCCAGCAGCATAGGGGGCGTGAGATATGGCTACACCTTC. Translating it yields CASSIGGVRYGYTF.

This clone was seen only a few times. The rearrangement uses TRBV19 and TRBJ1-4; the D is unclear. Trimming left V 3 bases short and J 0 bases short, with 11 bases between. Germline V gene lookup returns CDR1 LNHDA and CDR2 SQIVND (reference sequence). CDR3 size: 16 residues. Here the CDR3 DNA reads TGTGCCAGTAGTATTAACAGCAAGGCAACTAATGAAAAACTGTTTTTT. Protein sequence: CASSINSKATNEKLFF.

The J gene is TRBJ2-7, the V gene TRBV27, with a weak D call TRBD1 (5 bases). The V and J ends lost 8 bases and 4 bases respectively, with 15 bases between them. The CDR3 is 13 residues long. Germline V gives CDR1 MNHEY, CDR2 SMNVEV (reference sequence). Here the CDR3 DNA reads TGTGCCAGCGCCGCAGGGCTTCCTTACGAGCAGTACTTC. This codes for CASAAGLPYEQYF.

This clone is judged medium-sized. The V gene is TRBV3-1 (or the pseudogene TRBV3-2), the J gene TRBJ2-7; tentative D call: TRBD2 (5 bases). CDR1 and CDR2 (germline): LGHDT, YNNKEL (reference sequence). Trimming left V 3 bases short and J 5 bases short, with 14 bases between. The CDR3 has 14 amino acids. The CDR3 is CASSHPGKPHEQYF. In DNA form, the CDR3 reads TGTGCCAGCAGCCACCCGGGGAAGCCCCACGAGCAGTACTTC.

This sequence joins TRBV27 and TRBJ2-7; 10 positions match TRBD1. V was pared by 5 bases and J by 2 bases, with 6 bases of the junction left unmatched. CDR1 and CDR2 (germline): MNHEY, SMNVEV (reference sequence). This CDR3 is built from 15 residues. The CDR3 bases are TGTGCCAGCAGTCAACCGGGACAGGGGACCTACGAGCAGTACTTC. Its protein product is CASSQPGQGTYEQYF.

The rearrangement joins TRBV11-2 to TRBJ2-7, with TRBD2 identical over 13 bases. The CDR3 totals 16 residues. J gave up 5 bases and V 3 bases, and 7 bases lay outside the gene matches. Germline values: CDR1 SGHAT, CDR2 FQNNGV. Written as DNA, the CDR3 is TGTGCCAGCAGCTTGGGAACTAGCGGGGGGGCCAACGAGCAGTACTTC. Translating gives CASSLGTSGGANEQYF. The full variable domain, rest sourced from reference TRBV11-2 and TRBJ2-7, is EAGVAQSPRYKIIEKRQSVAFWCNPISGHATLYWYQQILGQGPKLLIQFQNNGVVDDSQLPKDRFSAERLKGVDSTLKIQPAKLEDSAVYLCASSLGTSGGANEQYFGPGTRLTVT.

The chain employs TRBV19 and TRBJ1-4; D may be TRBD1 (5 bases). This CDR3 has 18 amino acids. From germline, CDR1 is LNHDA and CDR2 SQIVND (reference sequence). Trimming took off 5 bases at V and 8 bases at J, with 27 bases between the two ends. As DNA, the CDR3 is TGTGCCAGTAGTCAAACCTCCCGACAGCCCCGGTTTGGGGAAAAACTGTTTTTT. Its translation is CASSQTSRQPRFGEKLFF.

The V call is TRBV27, the J call TRBJ2-7, with TRBD2 matching over 11 bases. The CDR3 consists of 14 residues. J lost 4 bases, V lost 5 bases, and 4 bases had no gene match. Germline CDR1 reads MNHEY; CDR2 reads SMNVEV (reference sequence). CDR3 in amino acids: CASSQLAGEYEQYF. The CDR3 nucleotides read TGTGCCAGCAGTCAACTAGCGGGAGAATACGAGCAGTACTTC.

V and J are TRBV19 and TRBJ2-3; 9 bases align to TRBD1. Looked up from germline, CDR1 is LNHDA and CDR2 is SQIVND (reference sequence). With V trimmed by 2 bases and J by 4 bases, 1 base remained unmatched. This CDR3 region has 14 residues. CDR3 sequence: CASSITGGPDTQYF. As DNA, the CDR3 is TGTGCCAGTAGTATAACAGGGGGCCCAGATACGCAGTATTTT.

The chain couples TRBV15 to TRBJ2-3; D gene ambiguous. The CDR3 has 14 amino acids. Germline CDR1 and CDR2: LNHNV and YYDKDF (reference sequence). Trimming took 0 bases from V and 0 from J, leaving 4 bases between them. The CDR3 region has the DNA TGTGCCACCAGCAGAGATCAAAGCACAGATACGCAGTATTTT. Protein: CATSRDQSTDTQYF. Combining the CDR3 with reference TRBV15 and TRBJ2-3 gives the whole variable domain DAMVIQNPRYQVTQFGKPVTLSCSQTLNHNVMYWYQQKSSQAPKLLFHYYDKDFNNEADTPDNFQSRRPNTSFCFLDIRSPGLGDTAMYLCATSRDQSTDTQYFGPGTRLTVL.